This T cell receptor beta chain was obtained from a study of T cell repertoires in cytomegalovirus infection. Study summary: CMV infection together with matching HLA type was indicated by public TCR beta signatures. Broader study findings: Across the ex vivo response, the dominant clonotypes were HLA-C-restricted CMV-specific TCR beta clonotypes.

The germline V gene encodes CDR1 DFQATT and CDR2 SNEGSKA (reference sequence). CDR3 length: 17 residues. J gave up 0 bases and V 6 bases, and 6 bases lay outside the gene matches. TCRdb re-derived calls from the reads in MiXCR, one entry per CDR3 protein. The sample has around 450,000 distinct CDR3 sequences, 10% to 12% seen once. Ten or more counts support this clonotype. Its matching antigen is unknown. The TCR sequence derives from a human donor in good health (CMV status not recorded). Some clones in this sample may be carry-over from other donors' samples. Specimen: PBMCs. The chain is built from TRBV20-1 and TRBJ2-4; the match to TRBD2 covers 15 bases. Written as DNA, the CDR3 is TGCAGTGCCCCGGGACTAGCGGGGGGTCTAGCCAAAAACATTCAGTACTTC. It translates to CSAPGLAGGLAKNIQYF.